This paragraph covers one T cell receptor beta chain sequence. The CDR3 sequence is 13 residues long. With 5 bases removed from V and 4 bases from J, the gap between germline ends came to 9 bases. Germline CDR1 and CDR2: SGHTA and FQGTGA. This sample is drawn from a study of blood T cell repertoires in COVID-19. Study in general: T cells, B-cell-depleted T cells, or PBMCs supplied cDNA or gDNA.

Profiling relied on immunoSEQ multiplex PCR, and the TCRdb table lists in-frame clones only, not all of them. Of 150,000 to 200,000 clones in the sample, around 84% are singletons; the top ten hold around 13%. This chain links TRBV7-3 with TRBJ2-1; weak D call: TRBD1 (5 bases). Specimen: peripheral blood. This sequence originates from a woman in her 70s with COVID-19, enrolled during active disease. The CDR3 loop is CASSPQGYNEQFF. The CDR3 DNA is TGTGCCAGCAGCCCCCAGGGTTACAATGAGCAGTTCTTC.